This T cell receptor beta chain was sequenced for a study of OX40 agonist ivuxolimab in advanced cancers. Study results and caveats: At 0.1 to 3.0 mg/kg, clonal expansion of CD4+ and CD8+ blood T cells had occurred by week 6.

This clone was found many times. What it binds is unknown. Profiling relied on immunoSEQ multiplex PCR, and the TCRdb table lists in-frame clones only, not all of them. The sample has under 25,000 clones; approximately 78% are singletons. The material was CD4+ or CD8+ T cells sorted from blood, obtained in a trial of the OX40 agonist ivuxolimab. This clonotype was obtained from an adult with an advanced solid tumor such as melanoma, head and neck, liver or kidney cancer.

This CDR3 reads CASSLTGGGLLGNEQFF. The CDR3 DNA reads TGTGCCAGCAGCCTGACGGGGGGCGGCCTGTTGGGGAATGAGCAGTTCTTC. The V gene is TRBV28, the J gene TRBJ2-1; tentatively, D is TRBD2 (7 bases). This CDR3 has 17 residues. Germline values: CDR1 MDHEN, CDR2 SYDVKM. V lost 6 bases, J lost 7 bases, and 25 bases lay in between.